This T cell receptor (beta chain) was obtained from a study of beta chain features in type 1 diabetes. Findings and limits, study-wide: When Type 1 diabetes patients were examined, their TCRB CDR3s proved moderately but significantly shorter in all four CD4+ subsets.

The whole isolated RNA underwent reverse transcription, so sequencing captured expressed TCRB transcripts. Mean read depth for naive, central memory and regulatory T cell samples was several million reads. Produced via immunoSEQ multiplex PCR; TCRdb's table is partial and in-frame only. The sample carries around 130,000 clones, 9% recorded once. Comment on this clone: The target antigen is unknown.

The clonotype comes from a man aged 25-40 years with type 1 diabetes. Sequenced material: central memory CD4+ T cells from blood.

CDR3 amino acids: CASADRYTEAFF. DNA for the CDR3: TGTGCCAGCGCAGACAGATACACTGAAGCTTTCTTT. The chain couples TRBV7-2 to TRBJ1-1, with D possibly TRBD1 on 5 matching bases. CDR3 length: 12 amino acids. Looked up from germline, CDR1 is SGHTA and CDR2 is FQGNSA. The germline V and J ends were trimmed by 8 bases and 3 bases, with 10 bases remaining between them.